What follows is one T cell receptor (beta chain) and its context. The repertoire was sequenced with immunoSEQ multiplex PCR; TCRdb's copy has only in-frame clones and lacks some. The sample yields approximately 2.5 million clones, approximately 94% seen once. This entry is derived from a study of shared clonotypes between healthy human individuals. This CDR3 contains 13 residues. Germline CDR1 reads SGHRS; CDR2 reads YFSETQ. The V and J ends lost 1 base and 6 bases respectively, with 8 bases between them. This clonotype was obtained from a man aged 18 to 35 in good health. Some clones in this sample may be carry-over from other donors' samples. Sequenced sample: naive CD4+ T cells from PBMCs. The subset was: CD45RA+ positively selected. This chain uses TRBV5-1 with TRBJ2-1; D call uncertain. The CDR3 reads CASSLSRPNEQFF. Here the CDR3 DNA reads TGCGCCAGCAGCTTGTCCAGGCCCAATGAGCAGTTCTTC.